The clone carrying this T cell receptor (beta chain) was recorded a few times. As yet, its antigen is unknown. The source of the sample is a study of CD8 T cells in ankylosing spondylitis. General study points: There was reportedly significant enrichment of clones that were disease-linked in matched ankylosing spondylitis synovial fluid. As for the disease-linked clones, they showed a CD8+ phenotype and occurred at relatively low frequencies in peripheral blood.

TCRdb redid the calling of the 5' RACE reads with MiXCR, one entry per CDR3 protein. The table shows nearly 350,000 distinct CDR3 sequences, with roughly 15% occurring only once. This CDR3 is built from 16 residues. Trimming removed 5 bases from V and 6 bases from J; junction bases left unmatched: 11. Per the germline V gene, CDR1 is SGHAT and CDR2 is FQDESV (reference sequence). Sequencing was done on a sample of blood, either unsorted or a sorted T cell fraction (not recorded which). The TCR comes from a male donor with ankylosing spondylitis or in good health (not recorded which). The rearrangement uses TRBV11-1 and TRBJ2-1, with 9 bases identical to TRBD2. The CDR3 sequence is CASSPPGGRAPNEQFF. CDR3 in DNA: TGTGCCAGCAGCCCCCCCGGCGGGAGGGCCCCCAATGAGCAGTTCTTC.